The rows below give T cell receptor beta chains drawn from one sample of a study of TIL therapy for anti-PD-1-resistant metastatic lung cancer. Generated by immunoSEQ multiplex PCR, the TCRdb table keeps only in-frame clones and is missing some. This table has more than 45,000 clones, around four fifths appearing once. The material was blood, obtained at baseline. The receptor set was obtained from a person aged 25-85 years with non-small cell lung cancer. CDR3s include the opening cysteine and the closing phenylalanine or tryptophan. D genes are given only for firm matches. Only part of the rows carry a size: once, few, many, or a class if the clone is expanded.

d_call	j_call	clone_size	v_call	cdr3_aa	cdr3_nt
NA	TRBJ2-4	once	TRBV5-1	CASSSKPMAKNIQYF	TGCGCCAGCAGCTCGAAACCAATGGCCAAAAACATTCAGTACTTC
NA	TRBJ2-7	many	TRBV9	CASSVGATAYEQYF	TGTGCCAGCAGCGTAGGTGCTACAGCCTACGAGCAGTACTTC
NA	TRBJ2-3	NA	TRBV11-1	CASSPSLVSDTQYF	TGTGCCAGCAGCCCTAGTTTAGTCTCAGATACGCAGTATTTT
NA	TRBJ1-1	NA	TRBV11-3	CASSLGPGSTEAFF	TGTGCCAGCAGCTTGGGCCCGGGTAGCACTGAAGCTTTCTTT
TRBD1	TRBJ1-5	NA	TRBV6-1	CASSTGTGDQPQHF	TGTGCCAGCAGCACCGGGACAGGGGATCAGCCCCAGCATTTT
NA	TRBJ2-5	NA	TRBV27	CASSFWGVQETQYF	TGTGCCAGCAGTTTTTGGGGGGTCCAAGAGACCCAGTACTTC
NA	TRBJ1-1	NA	TRBV19	CASSSRGTEAFF	TGTGCCAGTAGTAGCAGGGGCACTGAAGCTTTCTTT
NA	TRBJ1-5	few	TRBV2	CASTMTGGSNQPQHF	TGTGCCAGCACCATGACAGGTGGGAGCAATCAGCCCCAGCATTTT
TRBD2	TRBJ2-5	few	TRBV4-1	CASSQVVAGVAWETQYF	TGCGCCAGCAGCCAAGTAGTAGCGGGAGTAGCTTGGGAGACCCAGTACTTC
NA	TRBJ1-6	few	TRBV11-2	CASSPQVRDSPLHF	TGTGCCAGCAGCCCTCAAGTTAGGGATTCACCCCTCCACTTT
TRBD1	TRBJ1-4	NA	TRBV7-2	CASSLRMVQGATNEKLFF	TGTGCCAGCAGCTTAAGGATGGTACAGGGGGCAACTAATGAAAAACTGTTTTTT
NA	TRBJ1-1	NA	TRBV7-9	CATSGQPTEAFF	TGTGCCACCAGCGGACAGCCCACTGAAGCTTTCTTT
NA	TRBJ2-7	few	TRBV4-2	CASSQERRGPYEQYF	TGTGCCAGCAGCCAAGAGCGCCGGGGTCCCTACGAGCAGTACTTC
TRBD2	TRBJ2-3	NA	TRBV6-4	CASSGTSGAETDTQYF	TGTGCCAGCAGTGGGACTAGCGGGGCCGAAACAGATACGCAGTATTTT
NA	TRBJ1-2	NA	TRBV5-1	CASSFGQGVYGYTF	TGCGCCAGCAGCTTCGGGCAGGGAGTCTATGGCTACACCTTC
NA	TRBJ1-2	few	TRBV28	CASTAGVYGYTF	TGTGCCAGCACCGCAGGAGTCTATGGCTACACCTTC
TRBD2	TRBJ2-7	NA	TRBV7-2	CASSFLSGPAYEQYF	TGTGCCAGCAGCTTCCTTAGCGGGCCAGCCTACGAGCAGTACTTC
NA	TRBJ1-1	NA	TRBV7-2	CASSLHEGFEAFF	TGTGCCAGCAGCTTACACGAGGGCTTTGAAGCTTTCTTT
TRBD1	TRBJ2-7	NA	TRBV2	CASSDPGQTSSYEQYF	TGTGCCAGCAGTGACCCGGGACAGACGAGCTCCTACGAGCAGTACTTC
NA	TRBJ1-1	NA	TRBV7-2	CASSSQPTHTEAFF	TGTGCCAGCAGCTCTCAACCCACGCACACTGAAGCTTTCTTT
TRBD2	TRBJ2-5	NA	TRBV29-1	CSVGLLGLAGETQYF	TGCAGCGTTGGTTTGTTGGGACTAGCGGGAGAGACCCAGTACTTC
NA	TRBJ1-5	few	TRBV28	CASSTISRNSNQPQHF	TGTGCCAGCAGTACCATATCGAGGAATAGCAATCAGCCCCAGCATTTT
NA	TRBJ1-1	NA	TRBV28	CASSLIVVSTEAFF	TGTGCCAGCAGTTTAATAGTTGTGAGCACTGAAGCTTTCTTT
TRBD2	TRBJ2-1	NA	TRBV4-2	CASSQDQLAGGRNEQFF	TGTGCCAGCAGCCAAGATCAACTAGCGGGAGGGAGGAATGAGCAGTTCTTC
NA	TRBJ1-2	NA	TRBV11-2	CASSLVQGAGYTF	TGTGCCAGCAGCTTAGTGCAGGGAGCCGGCTACACCTTC
TRBD1	TRBJ1-3	NA	TRBV5-1	CASSLTGDTGNTIYF	TGCGCCAGCAGCCTCACAGGGGATACTGGAAACACCATATATTTT
NA	TRBJ2-2	NA	TRBV23-1	CASSPWAFPGELFF	TGCGCCAGCAGTCCTTGGGCCTTCCCCGGGGAGCTGTTTTTT
NA	TRBJ2-1	NA	TRBV19	CASSMYTFNEQFF	TGTGCCAGTAGTATGTACACGTTCAATGAGCAGTTCTTC
NA	TRBJ2-7	NA	TRBV10-1	CASSEYAGGVYEQYF	TGCGCCAGCAGTGAGTATGCAGGGGGGGTCTACGAGCAGTACTTC
TRBD1	TRBJ1-2	once	TRBV7-2	CASRDRASYGYTF	TGTGCCAGCAGGGACAGGGCATCGTATGGCTACACCTTC
TRBD2	TRBJ2-2	NA	TRBV27	CASSKLAGVSTGELFF	TGTGCCAGCAGTAAACTAGCGGGAGTCTCCACCGGGGAGCTGTTTTTT
NA	TRBJ2-1	NA	TRBV19	CASSIQTVVYNEQFF	TGTGCCAGTAGTATACAAACAGTTGTCTACAATGAGCAGTTCTTC
TRBD2	TRBJ2-7	NA	TRBV6-5	CASSYSRLAGSLEQYF	TGTGCCAGCAGTTACTCAAGACTAGCGGGTTCGTTGGAGCAGTACTTC
NA	TRBJ1-5	NA	TRBV19	CASSRALYQPQHF	TGTGCCAGTAGCCGGGCCCTTTATCAGCCCCAGCATTTT
NA	TRBJ2-2	NA	TRBV6-6	CASSPSSDTGELFF	TGTGCCAGCAGCCCCTCGTCGGACACCGGGGAGCTGTTTTTT
NA	TRBJ2-7	NA	TRBV9	CASSRRLNIYEQYF	TGTGCCAGCAGCCGGAGACTCAACATCTACGAGCAGTACTTC
NA	TRBJ2-1	few	TRBV7-6	CASLRGEGDNEQFF	TGTGCCAGCTTACGGGGTGAGGGGGACAATGAGCAGTTCTTC
NA	TRBJ1-1	few	TRBV28	CASSSGQNTEAFF	TGTGCCAGCAGTTCGGGACAGAACACTGAAGCTTTCTTT
TRBD1	TRBJ1-1	NA	TRBV2	CASRGDSLNTEAFF	TGTGCCAGCAGAGGGGACAGCTTGAACACTGAAGCTTTCTTT
NA	TRBJ2-1	NA	TRBV28	CASSLEGYNEQFF	TGTGCCAGCAGTTTAGAGGGATACAATGAGCAGTTCTTC
NA	TRBJ1-5	NA	TRBV6-1	CASSGQGTNQPQHF	TGTGCCAGCAGTGGCCAGGGAACAAATCAGCCCCAGCATTTT
NA	TRBJ2-7	NA	TRBV5-1	CASSLEGLSYEQYF	TGCGCCAGCAGCTTGGAAGGATTATCCTACGAGCAGTACTTC
NA	TRBJ2-2	NA	TRBV11-3	CASSLDTRAGELFF	TGTGCCAGCAGCTTAGATACCAGGGCCGGGGAGCTGTTTTTT
TRBD1	TRBJ2-3	NA	TRBV5-1	CASSLSVGGADTQYF	TGCGCCAGCAGCTTGTCGGTAGGGGGCGCGGATACGCAGTATTTT